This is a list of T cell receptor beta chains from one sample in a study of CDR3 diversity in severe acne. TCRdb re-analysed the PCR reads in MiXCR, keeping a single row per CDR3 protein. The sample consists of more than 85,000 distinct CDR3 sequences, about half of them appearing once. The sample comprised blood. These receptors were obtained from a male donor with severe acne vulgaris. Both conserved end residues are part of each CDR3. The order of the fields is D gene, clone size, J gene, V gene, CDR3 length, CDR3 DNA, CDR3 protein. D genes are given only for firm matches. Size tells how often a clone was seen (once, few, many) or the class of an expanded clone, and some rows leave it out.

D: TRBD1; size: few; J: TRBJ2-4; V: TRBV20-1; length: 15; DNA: TGCAGTGCTGCTGAGGACAGGGGGGGCCTAAACATTCAGTACTTC; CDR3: CSAAEDRGGLNIQYF
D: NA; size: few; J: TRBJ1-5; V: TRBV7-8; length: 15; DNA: TGTGCCAGCAGCTTATTTCAGGGTTATAATCAGCCCCAGCATTTT; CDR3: CASSLFQGYNQPQHF
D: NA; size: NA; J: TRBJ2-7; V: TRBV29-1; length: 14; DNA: TGCAGCGTCGGGACGGCCTCCGTAGCCTACGAGCAGTACTTC; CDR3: CSVGTASVAYEQYF
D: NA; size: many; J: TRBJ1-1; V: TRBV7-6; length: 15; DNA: TGTGCCAGCAGCTTAGCGATAGGGGTCTTCACTGAAGCTTTCTTT; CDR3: CASSLAIGVFTEAFF
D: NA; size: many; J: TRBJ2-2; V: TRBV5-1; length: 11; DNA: TGCGCCAGCAGCTGGGGCGGGGAGCTGTTTTTT; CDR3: CASSWGGELFF
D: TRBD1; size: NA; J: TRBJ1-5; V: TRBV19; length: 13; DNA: TGTGCCAGTAGCATTTCAGGGGGTCAGCCCCAGCATTTT; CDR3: CASSISGGQPQHF
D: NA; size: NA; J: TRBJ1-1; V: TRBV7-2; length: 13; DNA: TGTGCCAGCAGCTTAATGGAAAACACTGAAGCTTTCTTT; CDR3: CASSLMENTEAFF
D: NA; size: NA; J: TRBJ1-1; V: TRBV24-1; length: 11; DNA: TGTGCCACCAGTGAAGGACATTCGGCTTTCTTT; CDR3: CATSEGHSAFF
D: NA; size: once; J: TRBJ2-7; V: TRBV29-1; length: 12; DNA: TGCAGCGTTGTAGCCAGGGAGGACGAGCAGTACTTC; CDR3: CSVVAREDEQYF
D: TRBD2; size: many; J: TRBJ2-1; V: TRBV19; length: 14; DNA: TGTGCCAGTAGTGGGGTAGCGGGGGGTTATGAGCAGTTCTTC; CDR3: CASSGVAGGYEQFF
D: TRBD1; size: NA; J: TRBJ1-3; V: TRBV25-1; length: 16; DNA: TGTGCCAGCAGTCCCTGGACAGGACAATCTGGAAACACCATATATTTT; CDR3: CASSPWTGQSGNTIYF
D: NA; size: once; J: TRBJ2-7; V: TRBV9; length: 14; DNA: TGTGCCAGCAGCGTAGAACAGGGTTGGGACGAGCAGTACTTC; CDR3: CASSVEQGWDEQYF
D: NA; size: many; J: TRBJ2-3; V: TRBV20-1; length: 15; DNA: TGCAGTTCACATCAGGGGTTCCAGGGAACAGATACGCAGTATTTT; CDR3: CSSHQGFQGTDTQYF
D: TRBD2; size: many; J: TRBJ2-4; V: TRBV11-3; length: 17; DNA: TGTGCCAGCAGCTTACGGGGGGGGGCCCTGGGCGGTAACATTCAGTACTTC; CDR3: CASSLRGGALGGNIQYF
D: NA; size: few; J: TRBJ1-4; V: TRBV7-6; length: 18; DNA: TGTGCCAGCAGCTTAAGGGCCCCCGGAGGGGTTATGGGGGAAAAACTGTTTTTT; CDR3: CASSLRAPGGVMGEKLFF
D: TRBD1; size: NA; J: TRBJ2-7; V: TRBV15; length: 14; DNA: TGTGCCACCAGCGCCTTTACAGGGGGCTACGAGCAGTACTTC; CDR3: CATSAFTGGYEQYF
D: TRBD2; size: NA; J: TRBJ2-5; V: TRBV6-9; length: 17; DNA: TGTGCCAGCAGTTTTCAGGCTAGCGGGAGATTCCGAGAGACCCAGTACTTC; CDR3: CASSFQASGRFRETQYF
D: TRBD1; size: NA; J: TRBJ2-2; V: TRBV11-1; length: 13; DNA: TGTGCCAGTAGTCCTCGACAGGGAGGGGAGCTGTTTTTT; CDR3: CASSPRQGGELFF
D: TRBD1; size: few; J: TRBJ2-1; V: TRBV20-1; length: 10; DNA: TGCAGTGCTAGAGGGACAGGGCAGTTCTTC; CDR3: CSARGTGQFF
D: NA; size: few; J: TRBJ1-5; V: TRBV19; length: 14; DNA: TGTGCCAGTATGGGGTACTATAGCAATCAGCCCCAGCATTTT; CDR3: CASMGYYSNQPQHF
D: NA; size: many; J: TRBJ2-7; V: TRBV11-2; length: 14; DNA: TGTGCCAGCAGCTTAGGCCCAAGAGAGAACGAGCAGTACTTC; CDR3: CASSLGPRENEQYF
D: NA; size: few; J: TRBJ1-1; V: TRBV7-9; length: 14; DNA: TGTGCCAGCAGCCTGGGCGACTTGAACACTGAAGCTTTCTTT; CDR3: CASSLGDLNTEAFF
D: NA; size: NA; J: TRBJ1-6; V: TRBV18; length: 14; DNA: TGTGCCAGCTCACGGGAATATGGAAATTCACCCCTCCACTTT; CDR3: CASSREYGNSPLHF
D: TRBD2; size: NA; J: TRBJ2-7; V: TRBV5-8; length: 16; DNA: TGTGCCAGCAGCTTCAGGGCGGGAGGAACGACCGGGGAGCTGTACTTC; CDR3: CASSFRAGGTTGELYF
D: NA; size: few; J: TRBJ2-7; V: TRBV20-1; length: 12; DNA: TGCAGTGCGACACGCCCTGGCTACGAGCAGTACTTC; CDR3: CSATRPGYEQYF
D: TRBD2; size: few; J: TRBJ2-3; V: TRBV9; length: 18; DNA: TGTGCCAGCAGCCTCAGCGGACTAGCGGGAGGGTTCACAGATACGCAGTATTTT; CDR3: CASSLSGLAGGFTDTQYF
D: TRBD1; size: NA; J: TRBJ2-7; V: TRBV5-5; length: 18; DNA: TGTGCCAGCAGCTCAGCCGGGACAGTCATCACTGCTTTCTACGAGCAGTACTTC; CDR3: CASSSAGTVITAFYEQYF
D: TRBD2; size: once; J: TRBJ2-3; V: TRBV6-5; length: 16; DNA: TGTGCCAGCAGTGCCGCCTGGACTAGCGGGACAGATACGCAGTATTTT; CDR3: CASSAAWTSGTDTQYF
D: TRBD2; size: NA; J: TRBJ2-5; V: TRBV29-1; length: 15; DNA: TGCAGCGTCGATCCTAGCGGGAGCCGACAAGAGACCCAGTACTTC; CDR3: CSVDPSGSRQETQYF
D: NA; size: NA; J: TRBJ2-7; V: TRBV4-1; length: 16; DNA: TGCGCCAGCAGCCAAGCCGACTCAGGTCTCTCCTACGAGCAGTACTTC; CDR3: CASSQADSGLSYEQYF
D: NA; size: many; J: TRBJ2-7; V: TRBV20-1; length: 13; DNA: TGCAGTGCTAGATCACCGGGACTTCCTGCACAGTACTTC; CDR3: CSARSPGLPAQYF
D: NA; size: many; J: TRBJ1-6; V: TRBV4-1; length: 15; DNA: TGCGCCAGCAGCCAATGGGTAGGGGTAGGGTCACCCCTCCACTTT; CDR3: CASSQWVGVGSPLHF
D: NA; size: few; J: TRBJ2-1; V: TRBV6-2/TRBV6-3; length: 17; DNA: TGTGCCAGCAGTTACTCATGGCAGGGGCCTTCCTACAATGAGCAGTTCTTC; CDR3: CASSYSWQGPSYNEQFF
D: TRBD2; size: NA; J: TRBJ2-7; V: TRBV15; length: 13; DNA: TGTGCCACCAGCGTAGCGGGAGCAGGGGAGCAGTACTTC; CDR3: CATSVAGAGEQYF
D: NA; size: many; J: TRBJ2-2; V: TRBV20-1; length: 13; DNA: TGCAGTGCAGGACAGACGAACACCGGGGAGCTGTTTTTT; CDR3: CSAGQTNTGELFF
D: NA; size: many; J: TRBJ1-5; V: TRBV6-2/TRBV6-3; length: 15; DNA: TGTGCCAGCAGATCACCGGGGGTGAGGAATCAGCCCCAGCATTTT; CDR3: CASRSPGVRNQPQHF
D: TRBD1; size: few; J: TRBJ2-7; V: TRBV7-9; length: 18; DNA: TGTGCCAGCAGCTTCTCGGACAGGTCAAAGTCTTCCTACAATGAGCAGTACTTC; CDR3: CASSFSDRSKSSYNEQYF
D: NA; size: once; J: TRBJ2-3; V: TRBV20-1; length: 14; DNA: TGCAGTGCTAGAGATTGGGGGGACACAGATACGCAGTATTTT; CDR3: CSARDWGDTDTQYF
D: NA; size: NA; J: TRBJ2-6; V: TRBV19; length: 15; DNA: TGTGCCAGCCGCCTGGGGGGTACTGGGGCCAACGTCCTGACTTTC; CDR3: CASRLGGTGANVLTF
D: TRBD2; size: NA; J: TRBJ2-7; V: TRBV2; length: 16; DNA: TGTGCCAGCAGTACTCGGGGACTAGCGGACTCCTACGAGCAGTACTTC; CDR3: CASSTRGLADSYEQYF
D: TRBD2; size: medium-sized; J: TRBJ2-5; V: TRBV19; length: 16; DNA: TGTGCCAGTAGCCAAACGATAGCGGGATCGGGAGAGACCCAGTACTTC; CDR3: CASSQTIAGSGETQYF